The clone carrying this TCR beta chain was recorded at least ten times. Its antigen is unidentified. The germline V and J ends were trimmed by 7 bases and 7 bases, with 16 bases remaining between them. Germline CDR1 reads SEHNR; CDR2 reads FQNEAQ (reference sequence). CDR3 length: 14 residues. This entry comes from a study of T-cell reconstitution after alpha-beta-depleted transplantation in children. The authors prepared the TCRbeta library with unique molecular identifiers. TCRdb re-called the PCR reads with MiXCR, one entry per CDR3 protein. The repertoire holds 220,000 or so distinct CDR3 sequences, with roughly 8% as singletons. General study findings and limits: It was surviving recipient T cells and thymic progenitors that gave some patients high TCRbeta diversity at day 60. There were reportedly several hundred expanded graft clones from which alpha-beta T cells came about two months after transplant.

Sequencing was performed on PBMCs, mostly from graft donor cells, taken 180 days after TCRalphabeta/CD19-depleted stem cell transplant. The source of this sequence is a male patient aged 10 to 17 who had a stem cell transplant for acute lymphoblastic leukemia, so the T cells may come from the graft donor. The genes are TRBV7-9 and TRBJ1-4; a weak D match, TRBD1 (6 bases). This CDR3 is CASTLTGSGEKLFF. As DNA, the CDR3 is TGTGCCAGCACCCTGACAGGTTCGGGTGAAAAACTGTTTTTT.